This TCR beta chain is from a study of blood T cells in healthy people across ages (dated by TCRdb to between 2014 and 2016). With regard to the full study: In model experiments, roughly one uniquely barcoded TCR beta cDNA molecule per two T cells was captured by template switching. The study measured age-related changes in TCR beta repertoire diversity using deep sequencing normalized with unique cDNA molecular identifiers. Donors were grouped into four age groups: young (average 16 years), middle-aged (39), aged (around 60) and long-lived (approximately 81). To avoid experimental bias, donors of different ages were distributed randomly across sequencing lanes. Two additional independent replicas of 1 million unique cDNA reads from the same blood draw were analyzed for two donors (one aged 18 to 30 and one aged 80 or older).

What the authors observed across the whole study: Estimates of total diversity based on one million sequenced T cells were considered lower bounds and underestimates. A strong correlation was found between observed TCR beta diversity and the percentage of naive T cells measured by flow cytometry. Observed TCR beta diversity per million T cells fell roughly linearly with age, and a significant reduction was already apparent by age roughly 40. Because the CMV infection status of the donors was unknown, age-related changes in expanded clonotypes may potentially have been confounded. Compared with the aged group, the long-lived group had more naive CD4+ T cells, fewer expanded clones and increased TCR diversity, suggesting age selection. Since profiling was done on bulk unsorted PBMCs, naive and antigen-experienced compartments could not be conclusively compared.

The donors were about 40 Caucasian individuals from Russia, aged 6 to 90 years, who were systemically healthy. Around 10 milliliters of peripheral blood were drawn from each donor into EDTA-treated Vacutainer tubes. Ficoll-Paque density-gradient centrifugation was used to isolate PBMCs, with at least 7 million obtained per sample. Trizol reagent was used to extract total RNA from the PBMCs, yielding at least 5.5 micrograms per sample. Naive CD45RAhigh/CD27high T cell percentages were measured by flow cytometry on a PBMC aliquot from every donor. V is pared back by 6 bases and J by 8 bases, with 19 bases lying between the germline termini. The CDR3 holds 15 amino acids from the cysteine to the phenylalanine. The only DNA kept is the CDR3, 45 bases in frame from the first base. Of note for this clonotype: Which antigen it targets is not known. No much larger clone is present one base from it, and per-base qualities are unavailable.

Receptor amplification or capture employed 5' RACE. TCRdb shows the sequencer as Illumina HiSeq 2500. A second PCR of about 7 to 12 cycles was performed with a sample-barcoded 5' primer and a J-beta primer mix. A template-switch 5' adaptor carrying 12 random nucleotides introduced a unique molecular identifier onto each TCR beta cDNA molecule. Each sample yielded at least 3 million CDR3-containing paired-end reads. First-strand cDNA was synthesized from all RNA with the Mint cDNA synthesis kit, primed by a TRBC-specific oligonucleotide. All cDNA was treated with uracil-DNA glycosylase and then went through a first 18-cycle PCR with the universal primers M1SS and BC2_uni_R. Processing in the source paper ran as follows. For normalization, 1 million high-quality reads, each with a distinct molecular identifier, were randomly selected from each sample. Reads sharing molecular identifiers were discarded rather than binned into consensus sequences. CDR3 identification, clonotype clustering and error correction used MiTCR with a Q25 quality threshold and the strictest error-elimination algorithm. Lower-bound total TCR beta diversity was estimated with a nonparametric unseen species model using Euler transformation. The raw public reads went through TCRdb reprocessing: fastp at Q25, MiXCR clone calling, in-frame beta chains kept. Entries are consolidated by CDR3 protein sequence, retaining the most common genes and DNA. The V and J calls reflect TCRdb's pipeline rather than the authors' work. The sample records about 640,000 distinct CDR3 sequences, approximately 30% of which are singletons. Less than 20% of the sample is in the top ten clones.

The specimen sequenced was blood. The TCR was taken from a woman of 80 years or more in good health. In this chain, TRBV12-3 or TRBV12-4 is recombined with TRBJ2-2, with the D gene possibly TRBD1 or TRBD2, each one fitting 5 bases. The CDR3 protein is CASRRPGTPIGELFF. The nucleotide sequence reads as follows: TGTGCCAGCAGACGCCCCGGGACCCCTATTGGGGAGCTGTTTTTT.